These 8 T cell receptor beta chains were sequenced from one sample in a study of T cell responses to AZD1222 COVID-19 vaccine. Generated by immunoSEQ multiplex PCR, the TCRdb table keeps only in-frame clones and is missing some. The sample lists some 120,000 clones; roughly 87% were seen once. The source material was peripheral blood, sampled on day 0 of AZD1222 vaccination. These receptors all come from an adult in good health.

The gene calls are TRBV28 and TRBJ1-6; no definite D call. With 2 bases removed from V and 7 bases from J, the gap between germline ends came to 12 bases. Germline V gene data show CDR1 as MDHEN and CDR2 as SYDVKM. The CDR3 sequence is 15 residues long. Here the CDR3 reads CASSLGAARNSPLHF. The CDR3 DNA follows: TGTGCCAGCAGTTTAGGTGCAGCGAGGAATTCACCCCTCCACTTT.

The chain carries TRBV6-6 and TRBJ1-4; the match to TRBD1 covers 8 bases. The V and J ends lost 6 bases and 7 bases, in that order; junction bases with no gene match: 4. The CDR3 sequence is 13 residues long. Germline CDR1 and CDR2: MNHNY and SVGAGI (reference sequence). CDR3 DNA sequence: TGTGCCAGCAGCGGACAGGGTGGTGAAAAACTGTTTTTT. Its translation is CASSGQGGEKLFF.

J is TRBJ2-2 and V is TRBV6-2 or TRBV6-3; D might be TRBD2 (6 bases). The ends were cut back, 4 bases at V and 4 bases at J, with 10 bases in the middle. Per germline, CDR1 MNHEY and CDR2 SVGEGT. The CDR3 spans 14 residues. CDR3 amino acids: CASSSWGVTGELFF. The CDR3 coding sequence is TGTGCCAGCAGTTCGTGGGGGGTCACCGGGGAGCTGTTTTTT.

The chain couples TRBV9 to TRBJ2-3; TRBD1 matches 8 bases. V lost 0 bases to trimming and J lost 0 bases; unmatched junction nucleotides: 6. Germline CDR1 reads SGDLS; CDR2 reads YYNGEE. The CDR3 is 17 residues long. The DNA for the CDR3 is TGTGCCAGCAGCGTAGGGGACAGGCCAGCGAGCACAGATACGCAGTATTTT. Protein: CASSVGDRPASTDTQYF.

This clone was counted a few times. The chain carries TRBV11-2 and TRBJ1-2, with unresolved D. The CDR3 spans 11 residues. Trimming left V 3 bases short and J 2 bases short, with 1 base between. Germline values: CDR1 SGHAT, CDR2 FQNNGV. In nucleotides, the CDR3 is TGTGCCAGCAGCTTCAACTATGGCTACACCTTC. This gives the protein CASSFNYGYTF.

V is TRBV3-1 (or the pseudogene TRBV3-2) and J is TRBJ1-4; 7 nucleotides agree with TRBD1. With V trimmed by 4 bases and J by 6 bases, 11 bases remained unmatched. Looked up from germline, CDR1 is LGHDT and CDR2 is YNNKEL (reference sequence). The CDR3 length is 16 residues. Here the CDR3 reads CASSLVGRGPDEKLFF. The CDR3 bases are TGTGCCAGCAGCCTCGTAGGTAGGGGGCCCGATGAAAAACTGTTTTTT.

In its sample, this clone was seen a few times. The chain couples TRBV5-1 to TRBJ2-1; D uncertain. The CDR3 has 15 amino acids. V gave up 0 bases and J gave up 6 bases, with 13 bases separating them. Germline CDR1 and CDR2: SGHRS and YFSETQ. For the CDR3, the DNA is TGCGCCAGCAGCTTGGACAGCGCCTTTTCCAATGAGCAGTTCTTC. This translates into CASSLDSAFSNEQFF.

The table lists this clone with a few counts. The chain links TRBV6-2 or TRBV6-3 to TRBJ2-2; perhaps TRBD2 as D (5 bases). The CDR3 length is 16 residues. The V end was cut by 0 bases, the J end by 3 bases, with 11 bases between. Germline CDR1 is MNHEY and CDR2 is SVGEGT. The CDR3 sequence: CASSYSPEAYTGELFF. CDR3 DNA sequence: TGTGCCAGCAGTTACTCGCCGGAGGCATACACCGGGGAGCTGTTTTTT.